The 17 T cell receptor beta chains given below trace back to one sample, sequenced in a study of technical replicates of blood from a few donors. Libraries were prepared by immunoSEQ multiplex PCR; TCRdb keeps only in-frame clonotypes and omits some of them. Among approximately 94,000 clones listed, about 96% were seen once. The sequenced sample was T cells isolated from PBMCs. These TCRs come from a human donor in good health.

The rearrangement links TRBV18 to TRBJ1-3, with D perhaps matching TRBD1 (5 bases). CDR1 and CDR2 (germline): KGHSH, LQKENI. The CDR3 contains 14 residues. V was clipped by 5 bases and J by 0 bases, with 8 bases between them. The CDR3 DNA follows: TGTGCCAGCTCAAATCAGGGCTCTGGAAACACCATATATTTT. This gives the protein CASSNQGSGNTIYF.

The chain links TRBV5-1 to TRBJ1-3, with D possibly TRBD1 on 5 matching bases. CDR3 size: 16 residues. Trimming removed 4 bases from V and 0 bases from J, with 14 bases in between. CDR1 is SGHRS and CDR2 is YFSETQ in the germline V gene. Written as DNA, the CDR3 is TGCGCCAGCAGCCCGGAGGGGATTCCCTCTGGAAACACCATATATTTT. Translated, it gives CASSPEGIPSGNTIYF. Using reference TRBV5-1 and TRBJ1-3 for the parts outside the CDR3, the full variable domain is KAGVTQTPRYLIKTRGQQVTLSCSPISGHRSVSWYQQTPGQGLQFLFEYFSETQRNKGNFPGRFSGRQFSNSRSEMNVSTLELGDSALYLCASSPEGIPSGNTIYFGEGSWLTVV.

The genes are TRBV5-1 and TRBJ2-7; D ambiguous. The germline CDR1 and CDR2 sequences are SGHRS and YFSETQ. CDR3 length: 14 residues. Deletions cut 0 bases from V and 0 bases from J, with 7 bases between. CDR3 region: CASSLARNSYEQYF. Here the CDR3 DNA reads TGCGCCAGCAGCTTGGCGCGGAACTCCTACGAGCAGTACTTC.

This rearrangement joins TRBV7-9 to TRBJ1-4, with D unresolved. This CDR3 region has 16 residues. V dropped 1 base and J dropped 2 bases, with 11 bases sitting between them. CDR1 is SEHNR, CDR2 FQNEAQ, per germline (reference sequence). The CDR3 protein is CASSLDGRPTNEKLFF. The CDR3 DNA is TGTGCCAGCAGCTTAGATGGGCGACCTACTAATGAAAAACTGTTTTTT.

The chain uses TRBV7-8 and TRBJ2-3; D remains unclear. The CDR3 contains 12 residues. Germline CDR1 and CDR2: SGHVS and FQNEAQ. V lost 5 bases to trimming and J lost 5 bases, with 8 bases between them. The CDR3, as DNA: TGTGCCAGCAGCCCTAGAGAAGATACGCAGTATTTT. Translated: CASSPREDTQYF.

The CDR3, as DNA: TGTGCCAGCAGTTTATCAGGAATCGCCGGGGAGCTGTTTTTT. Translating gives CASSLSGIAGELFF. The chain joins TRBV28 to TRBJ2-2; D not resolved. The CDR3 has 14 residues. Germline V gene data show CDR1 as MDHEN and CDR2 as SYDVKM. V was cut by 1 base and J by 6 bases, with 9 bases left in between.

J is TRBJ2-5 and V is TRBV19; 8 bases are shared with TRBD1. The J segment lost 5 bases and the V segment lost 3 bases, leaving 11 bases of the junction unmatched. From germline, CDR1 is LNHDA and CDR2 SQIVND (reference sequence). The CDR3 spans 16 residues. The CDR3 bases are TGTGCCAGTAGTATCGGGACCCAGGGGGCTGGGGAGACCCAGTACTTC. It specifies CASSIGTQGAGETQYF. Drawing the rest from reference TRBV19 and TRBJ2-5, the complete variable domain is DGGITQSPKYLFRKEGQNVTLSCEQNLNHDAMYWYRQDPGQGLRLIYYSQIVNDFQKGDIAEGYSVSREKKESFPLTVTSAQKNPTAFYLCASSIGTQGAGETQYFGPGTRLLVL.

This chain links TRBV27 with TRBJ2-4, with D perhaps TRBD2 (6 bases). CDR3 length: 14 amino acids. Germline V gives CDR1 MNHEY, CDR2 SMNVEV (reference sequence). Trimming removed 3 bases from V and 3 bases from J, with 9 bases in between. CDR3 sequence (DNA): TGTGCCAGCAGTTTCGGAGGGTACAAAAACATTCAGTACTTC. This codes for CASSFGGYKNIQYF.

J is TRBJ1-2 and V is TRBV19; 7 bases agree with TRBD1. Trimming took 6 bases from V and 3 from J; bases not matched to a gene: 7. The CDR3 runs 14 residues. Germline V gives CDR1 LNHDA, CDR2 SQIVND (reference sequence). CDR3 loop: CASSEQGSHYGYTF. CDR3 DNA: TGTGCCAGTAGCGAACAGGGGTCCCACTATGGCTACACCTTC.

This chain connects TRBV2 to TRBJ2-3; tentative D call: TRBD1 (5 bases). CDR3 length equals 12 residues. V lost 2 bases and J lost 10, with 10 bases in between. Germline V gene lookup returns CDR1 SNHLY and CDR2 FYNNEI. The CDR3: CASSEQGRAQYF. The DNA for the CDR3 is TGTGCCAGCAGTGAACAGGGTAGGGCGCAGTATTTT.

This clone came up once. The chain uses TRBV14 and TRBJ2-7, with 7 bases lining up with TRBD2. The CDR3 covers 13 residues. Germline CDR1 reads SGHDN; CDR2 reads FVKESK. Trimming removed 5 bases from V and 7 bases from J; junction bases left unmatched: 8. The CDR3 loop is CASSILALKEQYF. CDR3 DNA: TGTGCCAGCAGCATACTAGCGCTGAAAGAGCAGTACTTC.

The chain combines TRBV5-6 with TRBJ2-1, with 8 bases aligning to TRBD1. The CDR3 has 15 residues. Germline lookup yields CDR1 SGHDT and CDR2 YYEEEE. The junction had 13 bases not matched to a gene; V was cut back by 6 bases and J by 8 bases. The CDR3 is CASIKGQGARDEQFF. In DNA form, the CDR3 reads TGTGCCAGCATAAAGGGGCAGGGGGCAAGGGATGAGCAGTTCTTC.

The genes are TRBV6-6 and TRBJ2-5, with D possibly TRBD2 on 5 matching bases. The germline V and J ends were trimmed by 2 bases and 5 bases, with 12 bases remaining between them. CDR1 is MNHNY and CDR2 is SVGAGI in the germline V gene (reference sequence). The CDR3 extends over 14 amino acids. The DNA for the CDR3 is TGTGCCAGCAGTTACGGTGGAGGAGGCGAGACCCAGTACTTC. Its translation is CASSYGGGGETQYF.

The rearrangement joins TRBV7-2 to TRBJ2-2; TRBD1 agrees at 11 bases. The germline gives CDR1 SGHTA, CDR2 FQGNSA. The CDR3 loop spans 15 amino acids. V lost 4 bases and J lost 2; bases outside the gene matches: 0. The CDR3: CASSWTGGNTGELFF. The DNA of the CDR3 is TGTGCCAGCAGCTGGACAGGGGGCAACACCGGGGAGCTGTTTTTT.

The chain employs TRBV28 and TRBJ1-5, with D possibly being TRBD1 (5 bases). This CDR3 has 13 residues. The germline CDR1 and CDR2 sequences are MDHEN and SYDVKM. V was shortened by 8 bases and J by 5 bases, with 13 bases between the two germline ends. This CDR3 reads CASQTALYQPQHF. CDR3 nucleotide sequence: TGTGCCAGCCAGACAGCTCTTTATCAGCCCCAGCATTTT.

J is TRBJ2-5 and V is TRBV11-2, with TRBD2 identical over 9 bases. The germline V gene has CDR1 SGHAT and CDR2 FQNNGV. This CDR3 is built from 15 residues. The J segment lost 3 bases and the V segment lost 5 bases, leaving 7 bases of the junction unmatched. The CDR3 nucleotides read TGTGCCAGCAGCACTGGGACTAGCAGAGAAGAGACCCAGTACTTC. Protein product: CASSTGTSREETQYF.

The chain joins TRBV10-3 to TRBJ2-2, with TRBD2 matching 7 bases. CDR1 and CDR2 (germline): ENHRY, SYGVKD. There are 14 residues in the CDR3. Losses at the gene ends were 6 bases for V and 7 bases for J; bases not matched to a gene: 8. CDR3 coding DNA: TGTGCCATCAGAAAAGCGGGAACGGGCGGGGAGCTGTTTTTT. It specifies CAIRKAGTGGELFF.